This T cell receptor (beta chain) originates from a study of blood T cell repertoires in COVID-19. Study summary: There were acute and convalescent COVID-19 samples, and they came from the United States, Italy and Spain. The cDNA or gDNA used as material had been derived from T cells, B-cell-depleted T cells, or PBMCs.

Clones were sequenced by immunoSEQ multiplex PCR, and TCRdb holds only the in-frame ones, with some missing. The sample carries about 52,000 clones, 70% to 85% recorded once. The Seattle site enrolled patients during active infection and followed them longitudinally. This CDR3 has 19 residues. V was shortened by 3 bases and J by 0 bases, with 21 bases between the two germline ends. In germline, CDR1 is MNHEY, CDR2 SMNVEV (reference sequence). The sequence was collected from a man older than 75 with COVID-19, enrolled during active disease. The sample comprised peripheral blood. The rearrangement joins TRBV27 to TRBJ1-5, with D possibly TRBD1 on 6 matching bases. The CDR3 DNA reads as TGTGCCAGCAGTTTGAGTTGGGGAGGGGACACTAATAGCAATCAGCCCCAGCATTTT. It encodes CASSLSWGGDTNSNQPQHF.